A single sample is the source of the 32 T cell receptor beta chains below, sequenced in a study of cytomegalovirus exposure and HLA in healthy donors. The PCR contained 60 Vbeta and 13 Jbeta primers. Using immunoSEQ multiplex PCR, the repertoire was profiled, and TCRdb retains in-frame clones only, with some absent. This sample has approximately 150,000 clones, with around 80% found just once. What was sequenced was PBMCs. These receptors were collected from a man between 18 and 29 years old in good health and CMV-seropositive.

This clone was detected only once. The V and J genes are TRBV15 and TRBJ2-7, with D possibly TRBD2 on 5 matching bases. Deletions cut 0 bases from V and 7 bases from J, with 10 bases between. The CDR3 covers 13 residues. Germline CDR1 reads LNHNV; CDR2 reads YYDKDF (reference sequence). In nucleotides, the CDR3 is TGTGCCACCAGCAGAGATCTGAGGGAGGAGCAGTACTTC. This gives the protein CATSRDLREEQYF.

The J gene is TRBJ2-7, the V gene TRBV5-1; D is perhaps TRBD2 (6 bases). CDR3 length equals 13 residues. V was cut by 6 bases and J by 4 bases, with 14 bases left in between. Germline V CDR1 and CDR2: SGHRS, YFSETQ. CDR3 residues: CASKRAGGYEQYF. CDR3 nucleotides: TGCGCCAGCAAGCGGGCCGGGGGTTACGAGCAGTACTTC.

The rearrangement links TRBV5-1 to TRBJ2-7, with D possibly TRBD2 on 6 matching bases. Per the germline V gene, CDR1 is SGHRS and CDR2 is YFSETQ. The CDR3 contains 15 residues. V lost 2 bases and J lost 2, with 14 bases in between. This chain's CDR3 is CASSFLGRGPYEQYF. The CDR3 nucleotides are TGCGCCAGCAGCTTCCTCGGGCGGGGCCCCTACGAGCAGTACTTC.

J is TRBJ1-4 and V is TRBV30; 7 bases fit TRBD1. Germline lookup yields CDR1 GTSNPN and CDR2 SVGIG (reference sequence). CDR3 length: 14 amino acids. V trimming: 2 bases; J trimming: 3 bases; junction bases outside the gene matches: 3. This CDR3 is CAWSSGTANEKLFF. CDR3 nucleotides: TGTGCCTGGAGTTCCGGGACAGCTAATGAAAAACTGTTTTTT.

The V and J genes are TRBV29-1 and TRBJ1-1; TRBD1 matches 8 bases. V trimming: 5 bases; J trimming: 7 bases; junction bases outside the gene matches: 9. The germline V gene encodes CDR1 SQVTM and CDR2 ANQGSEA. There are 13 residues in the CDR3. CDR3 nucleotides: TGCAGCGTTACTACAGGGGGAAGGGGTGAAGCTTTCTTT. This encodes CSVTTGGRGEAFF.

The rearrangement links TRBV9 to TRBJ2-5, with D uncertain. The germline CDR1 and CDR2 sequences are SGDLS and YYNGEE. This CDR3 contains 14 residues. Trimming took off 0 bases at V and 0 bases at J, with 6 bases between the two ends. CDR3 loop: CASSVVPDQETQYF. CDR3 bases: TGTGCCAGCAGCGTAGTACCAGACCAAGAGACCCAGTACTTC.

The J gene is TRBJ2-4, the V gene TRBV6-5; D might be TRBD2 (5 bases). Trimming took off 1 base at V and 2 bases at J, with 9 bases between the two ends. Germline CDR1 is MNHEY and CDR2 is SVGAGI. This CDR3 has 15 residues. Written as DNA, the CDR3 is TGTGCCAGCAGTTACTATGGGAGAACCAAAAACATTCAGTACTTC. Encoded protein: CASSYYGRTKNIQYF.

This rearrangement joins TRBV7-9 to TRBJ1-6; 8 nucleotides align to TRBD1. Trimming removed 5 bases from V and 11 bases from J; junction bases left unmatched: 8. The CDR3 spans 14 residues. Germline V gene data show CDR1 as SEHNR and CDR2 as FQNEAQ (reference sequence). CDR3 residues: CASSDRQGMAPLHF. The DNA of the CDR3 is TGTGCCAGCAGCGACCGACAGGGGATGGCACCCCTCCACTTT.

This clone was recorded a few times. CDR3 sequence: CASSLLGDRGLYEQYF. DNA for the CDR3: TGTGCCAGCAGCTTGTTAGGGGACAGGGGGCTGTACGAGCAGTACTTC. V gene TRBV5-6 combines with J gene TRBJ2-7; 12 nucleotides match TRBD1. Germline assignment: CDR1 SGHDT and CDR2 YYEEEE. Germline trimming cut 1 base from V and 4 bases from J; bases unmatched to any gene: 6. The CDR3 extends over 16 amino acids.

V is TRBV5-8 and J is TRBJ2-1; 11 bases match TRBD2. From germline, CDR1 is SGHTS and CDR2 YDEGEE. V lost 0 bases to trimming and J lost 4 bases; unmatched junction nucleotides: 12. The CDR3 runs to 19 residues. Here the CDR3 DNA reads TGTGCCAGCAGCTTGGCCGAAGGGACTAGCGGTAAATGGTACAATGAGCAGTTCTTC. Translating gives CASSLAEGTSGKWYNEQFF.

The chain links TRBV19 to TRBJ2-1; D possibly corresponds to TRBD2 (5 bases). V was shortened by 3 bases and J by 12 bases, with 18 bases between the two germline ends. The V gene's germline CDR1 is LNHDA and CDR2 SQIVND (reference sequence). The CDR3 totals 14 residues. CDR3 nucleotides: TGTGCCAGTAGTATGTTCGCTTTATCGACTATGCAGTTCTTC. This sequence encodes CASSMFALSTMQFF.

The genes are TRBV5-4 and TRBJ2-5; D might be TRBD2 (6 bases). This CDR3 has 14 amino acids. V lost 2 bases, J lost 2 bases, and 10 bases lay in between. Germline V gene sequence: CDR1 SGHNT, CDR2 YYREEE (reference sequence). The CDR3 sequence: CASSFEGLQETQYF. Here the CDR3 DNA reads TGTGCCAGCAGCTTCGAGGGACTTCAAGAGACCCAGTACTTC.

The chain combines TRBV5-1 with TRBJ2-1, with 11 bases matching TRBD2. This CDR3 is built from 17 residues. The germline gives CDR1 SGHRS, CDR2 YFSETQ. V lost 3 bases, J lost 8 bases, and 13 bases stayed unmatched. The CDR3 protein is CASSSYARLAGRDEQFF. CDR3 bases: TGCGCCAGCAGCTCGTATGCCAGACTAGCGGGACGGGATGAGCAGTTCTTC.

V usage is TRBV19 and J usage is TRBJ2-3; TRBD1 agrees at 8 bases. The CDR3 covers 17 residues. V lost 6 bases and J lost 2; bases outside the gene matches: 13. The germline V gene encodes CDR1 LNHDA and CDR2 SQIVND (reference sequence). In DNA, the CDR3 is TGTGCCAGTAGATCTCAGGGGGCTTTACCTGACACAGATACGCAGTATTTT. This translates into CASRSQGALPDTDTQYF. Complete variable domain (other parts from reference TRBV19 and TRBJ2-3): DGGITQSPKYLFRKEGQNVTLSCEQNLNHDAMYWYRQDPGQGLRLIYYSQIVNDFQKGDIAEGYSVSREKKESFPLTVTSAQKNPTAFYLCASRSQGALPDTDTQYFGPGTRLTVL.

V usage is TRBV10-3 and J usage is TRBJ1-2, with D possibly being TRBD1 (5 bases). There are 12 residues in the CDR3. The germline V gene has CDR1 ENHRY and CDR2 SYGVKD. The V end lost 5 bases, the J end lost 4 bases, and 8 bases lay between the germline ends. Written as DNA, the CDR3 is TGTGCCATCAGTCAGGGTACCTATGGCTACACCTTC. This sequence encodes CAISQGTYGYTF.

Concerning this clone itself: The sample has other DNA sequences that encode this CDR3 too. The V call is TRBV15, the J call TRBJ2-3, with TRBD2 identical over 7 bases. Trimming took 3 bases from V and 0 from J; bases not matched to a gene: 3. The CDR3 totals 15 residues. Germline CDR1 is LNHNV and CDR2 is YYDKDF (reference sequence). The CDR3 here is CATSRERGSTDTQYF. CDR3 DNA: TGTGCCACCAGCAGGGAGCGGGGTAGCACAGATACGCAGTATTTT.

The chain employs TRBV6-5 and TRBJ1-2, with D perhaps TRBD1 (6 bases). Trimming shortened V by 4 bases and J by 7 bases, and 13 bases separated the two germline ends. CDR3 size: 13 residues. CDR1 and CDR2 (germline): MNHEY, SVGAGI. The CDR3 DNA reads TGTGCCAGCAGTTTACGGGGGGCGCCTGGCTACACCTTC. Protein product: CASSLRGAPGYTF.

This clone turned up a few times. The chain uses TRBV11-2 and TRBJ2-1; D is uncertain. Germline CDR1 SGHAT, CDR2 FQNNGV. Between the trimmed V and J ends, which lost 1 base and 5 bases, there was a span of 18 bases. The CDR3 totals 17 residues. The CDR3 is CASSLGSRVLTNNEQFF. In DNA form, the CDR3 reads TGTGCCAGCAGCTTAGGGTCCCGGGTCCTAACAAACAATGAGCAGTTCTTC.

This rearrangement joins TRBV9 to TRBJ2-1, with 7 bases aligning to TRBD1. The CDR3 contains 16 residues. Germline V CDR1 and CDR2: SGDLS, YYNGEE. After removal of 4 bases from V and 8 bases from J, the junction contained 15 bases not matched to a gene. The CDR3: CASSPARQGFFDEQFF. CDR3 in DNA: TGTGCCAGCAGCCCAGCTCGACAGGGATTTTTTGATGAGCAGTTCTTC.

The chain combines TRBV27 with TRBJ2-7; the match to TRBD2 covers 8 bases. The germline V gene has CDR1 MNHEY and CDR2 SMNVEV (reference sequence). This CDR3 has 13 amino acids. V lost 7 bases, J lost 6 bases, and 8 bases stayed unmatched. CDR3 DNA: TGTGCCAGCACCTCGGGACTAGGGGGCGAGCAGTACTTC. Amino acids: CASTSGLGGEQYF.

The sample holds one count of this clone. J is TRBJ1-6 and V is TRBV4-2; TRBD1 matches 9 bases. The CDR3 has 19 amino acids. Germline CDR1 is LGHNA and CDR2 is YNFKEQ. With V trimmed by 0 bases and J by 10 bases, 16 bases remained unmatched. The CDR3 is CASSQDQRSWDRVGSPLHF. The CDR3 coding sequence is TGTGCCAGCAGCCAAGACCAAAGAAGTTGGGACAGGGTAGGCTCACCCCTCCACTTT.

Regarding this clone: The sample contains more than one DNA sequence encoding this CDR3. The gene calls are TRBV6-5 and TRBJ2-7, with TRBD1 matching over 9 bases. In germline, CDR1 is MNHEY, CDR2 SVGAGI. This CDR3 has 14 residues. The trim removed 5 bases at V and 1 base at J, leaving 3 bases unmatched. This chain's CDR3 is CASSRQGGSYEQYF. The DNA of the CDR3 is TGTGCCAGCAGTCGACAGGGGGGGTCCTACGAGCAGTACTTC.

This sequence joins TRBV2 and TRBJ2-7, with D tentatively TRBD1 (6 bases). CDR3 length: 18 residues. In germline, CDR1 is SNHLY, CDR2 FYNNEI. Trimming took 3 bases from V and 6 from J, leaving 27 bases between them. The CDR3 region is CASSDAPFLQGEQREQYF. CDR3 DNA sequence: TGTGCCAGCAGTGACGCTCCGTTCCTACAGGGCGAACAGCGCGAGCAGTACTTC.

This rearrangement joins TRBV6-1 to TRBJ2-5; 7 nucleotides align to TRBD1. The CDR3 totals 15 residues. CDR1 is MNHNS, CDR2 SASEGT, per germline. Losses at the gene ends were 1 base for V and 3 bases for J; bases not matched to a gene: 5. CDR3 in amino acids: CASSEGGQVEETQYF. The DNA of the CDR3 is TGTGCCAGCAGTGAAGGTGGACAGGTTGAAGAGACCCAGTACTTC.

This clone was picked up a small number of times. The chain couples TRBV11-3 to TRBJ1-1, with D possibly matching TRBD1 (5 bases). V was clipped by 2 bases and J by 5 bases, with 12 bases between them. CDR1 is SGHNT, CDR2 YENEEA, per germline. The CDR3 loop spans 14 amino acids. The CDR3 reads CASSLSGVGTEAFF. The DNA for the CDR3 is TGTGCCAGCAGCTTATCGGGGGTAGGAACTGAAGCTTTCTTT.

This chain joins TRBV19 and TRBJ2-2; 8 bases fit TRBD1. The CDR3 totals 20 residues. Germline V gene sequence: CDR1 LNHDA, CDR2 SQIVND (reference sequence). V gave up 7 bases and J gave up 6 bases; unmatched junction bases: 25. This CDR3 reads CASNQGIPAGRGQIAGELFF. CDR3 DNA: TGTGCCAGTAACCAAGGGATCCCTGCGGGCAGGGGGCAAATCGCCGGGGAGCTGTTTTTT.

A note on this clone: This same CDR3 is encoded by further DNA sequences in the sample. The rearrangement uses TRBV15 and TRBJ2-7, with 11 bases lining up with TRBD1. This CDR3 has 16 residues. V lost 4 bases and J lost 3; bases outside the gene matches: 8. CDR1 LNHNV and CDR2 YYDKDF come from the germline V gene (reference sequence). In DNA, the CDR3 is TGTGCCACCAGCAAAGGACAGGGGGCGGCTGACTACGAGCAGTACTTC. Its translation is CATSKGQGAADYEQYF.

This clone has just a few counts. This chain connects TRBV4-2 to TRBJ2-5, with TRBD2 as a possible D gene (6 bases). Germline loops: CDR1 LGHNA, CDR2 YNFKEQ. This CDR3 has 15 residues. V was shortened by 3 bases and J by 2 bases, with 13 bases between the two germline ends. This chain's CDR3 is CASSQPGTLQETQYF. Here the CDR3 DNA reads TGTGCCAGCAGCCAGCCAGGGACTCTACAAGAGACCCAGTACTTC.

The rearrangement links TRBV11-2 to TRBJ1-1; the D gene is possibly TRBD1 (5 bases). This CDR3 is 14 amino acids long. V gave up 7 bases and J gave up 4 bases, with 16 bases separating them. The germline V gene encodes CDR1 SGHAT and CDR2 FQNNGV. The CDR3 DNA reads TGTGCCAGCACCCAAGTGGGGGGAGCCACTGAAGCTTTCTTT. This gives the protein CASTQVGGATEAFF.

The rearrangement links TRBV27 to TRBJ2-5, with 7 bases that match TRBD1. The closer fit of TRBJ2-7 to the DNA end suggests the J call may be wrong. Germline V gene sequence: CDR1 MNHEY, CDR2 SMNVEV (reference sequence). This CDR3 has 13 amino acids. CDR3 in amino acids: CASSSRGSYEQYF. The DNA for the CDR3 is TGTGCCAGCAGCTCCAGGGGGTCCTACGAGCAGTACTTC.

CDR3 sequence (DNA): TGTGCCAGCAGCTGGGGGACATTGGCTGGTACAGATACGCAGTATTTT. Amino acids: CASSWGTLAGTDTQYF. This chain joins TRBV7-9 and TRBJ2-3, with D tentatively TRBD1 (6 bases). Germline assignment: CDR1 SEHNR and CDR2 FQNEAQ (reference sequence). CDR3 length equals 16 residues. V lost 4 bases and J lost 3, with 17 bases in between.

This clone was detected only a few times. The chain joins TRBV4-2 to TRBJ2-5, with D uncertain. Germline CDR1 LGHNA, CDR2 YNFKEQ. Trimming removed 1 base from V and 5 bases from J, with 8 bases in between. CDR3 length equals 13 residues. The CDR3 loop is CASSQGLWETQYF. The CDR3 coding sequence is TGTGCCAGCAGCCAAGGGCTTTGGGAGACCCAGTACTTC.